Sequencing of this TCR beta chain was carried out in a study of naive and memory T cell subsets. Study findings and constraints: Between naive and memory subsets, TCR abundance power law exponents differed. Over 85% of naive TCR sequences appeared only once after error correction, unlike memory subsets. Naive repertoires, especially CD8, held a few larger clonotypes, possibly memory cells re-expressing CD45RA. Clonotypes here are unpaired alpha or beta chain sequences.

Both TRBC1 and TRBC2 were covered by a beta constant-region primer of two equimolar oligonucleotides. Nested alpha and beta constant-region primers with the SP2 primer drove four PCR rounds on ligated cDNA. Ligation attached a single-stranded oligonucleotide with a 12-nucleotide UMI and the SP2 primer to the cDNA 3' end. A single record per CDR3 protein comes from TCRdb applying MiXCR to the UMI-ligation and nested PCR reads. The table lists over 130,000 distinct CDR3 sequences, around 21% of them singletons, with about 0.57% in the top ten. Germline CDR1 is MNHEY and CDR2 is SVGEGT. This CDR3 spans 18 amino acids. With 4 bases removed from V and 1 base from J, the gap between germline ends came to 22 bases. Notes on this clonotype: As yet, its antigen is unknown.

The sequenced sample consisted of naive CD8+ T cells from blood. This TCR was sampled from a human donor in good health. The chain couples TRBV6-2 or TRBV6-3 to TRBJ1-2; weak D call: TRBD1 (5 bases). CDR3 sequence: CASSSSLGGGPLNYGYTF. Here the CDR3 DNA reads TGTGCCAGCAGTTCGAGCCTCGGCGGGGGTCCGCTTAACTATGGCTACACCTTC.